This TCR beta chain was retrieved from a study of T cell responses to AZD1222 COVID-19 vaccine. Study findings and constraints: Clonal diversity may have been underestimated in mostly white British donors. Just five or six AZD1222 recipients were seropositive at baseline.

Remarks on this clone: Its antigen is as yet unknown.

Measured with immunoSEQ multiplex PCR; TCRdb has only the in-frame clones, and not every one. In the table there are 150,000 to 180,000 clones, 85% to 90% of which are singletons. The CDR3 spans 15 residues. With 5 bases removed from V and 6 bases from J, the gap between germline ends came to 19 bases. The germline V gene has CDR1 SGHDT and CDR2 YYEEEE. The receptor's source is an adult in good health. The chain uses TRBV5-6 and TRBJ2-3; D not certain. Material: peripheral blood, obtained on day 0 of MenACWY control vaccination. CDR3 nucleotide sequence: TGTGCCAGCAGACTGGGATCTGAGATCTCGGATACGCAGTATTTT. Protein product: CASRLGSEISDTQYF.